Presented here are 21 T cell receptor beta chains from one specimen sequenced in a study of shared clonotypes between healthy human individuals. Measured with immunoSEQ multiplex PCR; TCRdb has only the in-frame clones, and not every one. The repertoire consists of roughly 2.4 million clones, with 90% to 96% occurring once and the leading ten covering roughly 0.13%. The sequenced sample was naive CD4+ T cells sorted from blood. Noted subset: CD45RA+ positively selected. Every receptor here comes from a man aged 18 to 29 in good health.

CDR3 in DNA: TGTGCCAGCAGTTCCAGGGGGCATGAAAAACTGTTTTTT. Translation gives CASSSRGHEKLFF. The chain uses TRBV6-6 and TRBJ1-4, with 8 bases identical to TRBD1. Trimming removed 4 bases from V and 6 bases from J; junction bases left unmatched: 1. This CDR3 has 13 amino acids. The germline gives CDR1 MNHNY, CDR2 SVGAGI (reference sequence).

The J gene is TRBJ2-2, the V gene TRBV29-1; TRBD1 aligns across 9 bases. J was trimmed by 4 bases and V by 2 bases; bases with no gene match: 2. The CDR3 covers 14 residues. Germline-derived CDR1 and CDR2 are SQVTM and ANQGSEA. The CDR3 DNA sequence: TGCAGCGTTGAAACGGACAGGGGCACCGGGGAGCTGTTTTTT. Its protein product is CSVETDRGTGELFF.

V is TRBV27 and J is TRBJ2-7; D is uncertain. The length of the CDR3 is 11 residues. V was cut by 6 bases and J by 6 bases, with 9 bases left in between. CDR1 MNHEY and CDR2 SMNVEV come from the germline V gene (reference sequence). The CDR3 DNA follows: TGTGCCAGCAGCCTCGTAGTCGAGCAGTACTTC. Residues: CASSLVVEQYF.

This chain links TRBV9 with TRBJ2-3; 7 bases match TRBD1. The ends lost 0 bases at V and 0 bases at J; junction bases unmatched: 4. Germline V CDR1 and CDR2: SGDLS, YYNGEE. This CDR3 contains 16 residues. The CDR3 DNA follows: TGTGCCAGCAGCGTAGCTTCGGGACAGAGCACAGATACGCAGTATTTT. It specifies CASSVASGQSTDTQYF.

The V and J genes are TRBV6-1 and TRBJ1-2; no definite D call. Germline-derived CDR1 and CDR2 are MNHNS and SASEGT. The germline V and J ends were trimmed by 6 bases and 8 bases, with 16 bases remaining between them. This CDR3 spans 13 amino acids. CDR3 sequence: CASSASPREGYTF. In DNA form, the CDR3 reads TGTGCCAGCAGCGCTAGCCCGAGAGAGGGCTACACCTTC.

Details on this clone: Distinct nucleotide sequences in the sample also encode this CDR3. This chain joins TRBV30 and TRBJ2-5; a weak D match, TRBD1 (5 bases). In germline, CDR1 is GTSNPN, CDR2 SVGIG (reference sequence). This CDR3 is built from 12 residues. The V end lost 4 bases, the J end lost 2 bases, and 8 bases lay between the germline ends. Here the CDR3 reads CAWNGAQETQYF. The CDR3 region has the DNA TGTGCCTGGAATGGGGCACAAGAGACCCAGTACTTC. Variable domain in full (rest from reference TRBV30 and TRBJ2-5): SQTIHQWPATLVQPVGSPLSLECTVEGTSNPNLYWYRQAAGRGLQLLFYSVGIGQISSEVPQNLSASRPQDRQFILSSKKLLLSDSGFYLCAWNGAQETQYFGPGTRLLVL.

This rearrangement joins TRBV5-4 to TRBJ1-2, with D perhaps matching TRBD1 (5 bases). V was clipped by 1 base and J by 8 bases, with 12 bases between them. CDR3 size: 13 residues. The V gene's germline CDR1 is SGHNT and CDR2 YYREEE (reference sequence). CDR3 loop: CASSLRQGEGYTF. The CDR3 coding sequence is TGTGCCAGCAGCTTGAGGCAGGGTGAGGGCTACACCTTC.

To note about this clone: The identical CDR3 is also encoded by other nucleotide sequences in the sample. The chain uses TRBV18 and TRBJ1-1, with a tentative D call TRBD1 (6 bases). Trimming cost V 6 bases and J 1 base, with 12 bases left between them. The CDR3 spans 14 residues. Germline CDR1 and CDR2: KGHSH and LQKENI. The CDR3 nucleotides are TGTGCCAGCTCTCCCGACAGGAGGAACACTGAAGCTTTCTTT. Translating gives CASSPDRRNTEAFF.

This clone occurred a few times. The J gene is TRBJ1-6, the V gene TRBV28; D ambiguous. The CDR3 covers 13 residues. Germline CDR1 is MDHEN and CDR2 is SYDVKM. Trimming left V 10 bases short and J 7 bases short, with 14 bases between. The CDR3 spells CAIDEGKNSPLHF. The CDR3, as DNA: TGTGCCATCGACGAAGGGAAGAATTCACCCCTCCACTTT. Complete variable domain (other parts from reference TRBV28 and TRBJ1-6): DVKVTQSSRYLVKRTGEKVFLECVQDMDHENMFWYRQDPGLGLRLIYFSYDVKMKEKGDIPEGYSVSREKKERFSLILESASTNQTSMYLCAIDEGKNSPLHFGNGTRLTVT.

This sequence joins TRBV27 and TRBJ2-7; D is tentatively TRBD1 or TRBD2 (5 bases each). This CDR3 comprises 14 residues. Germline-derived CDR1 and CDR2 are MNHEY and SMNVEV (reference sequence). V was cut by 3 bases and J by 3 bases, with 12 bases left in between. The chain's CDR3 is CASSFEGTLYEQYF. The DNA of the CDR3 is TGTGCCAGCAGTTTTGAGGGGACCCTCTACGAGCAGTACTTC.

This clone has a single count. V is TRBV19 and J is TRBJ1-6, with TRBD1 matching 7 bases. The V gene's germline CDR1 is LNHDA and CDR2 SQIVND (reference sequence). The length of the CDR3 is 13 residues. V lost 9 bases, J lost 6 bases, and 5 bases stayed unmatched. The CDR3 sequence: CASTGQVNSPLHF. In DNA form, the CDR3 reads TGTGCCAGCACCGGACAGGTTAATTCACCCCTCCACTTT.

As concerns this clone: This sample also contains other DNA sequences that code for the same CDR3. The chain recombines TRBV6-1 with TRBJ1-1; possible D gene TRBD1, 6 bases. The V gene lost 9 bases and the J gene lost 0 bases, with 11 bases spanning the gap. This CDR3 region has 13 residues. The germline gives CDR1 MNHNS, CDR2 SASEGT. The CDR3 spells CASPGHLNTEAFF. The CDR3 DNA reads TGTGCCAGTCCGGGACACCTGAACACTGAAGCTTTCTTT.

The chain recombines TRBV5-1 with TRBJ2-3; 7 nucleotides line up with TRBD2. The CDR3 length is 18 residues. V was pared by 3 bases and J by 0 bases, with 13 bases of the junction left unmatched. CDR1 SGHRS and CDR2 YFSETQ come from the germline V gene. For the CDR3, the DNA is TGCGCCAGCAGCTGGGCTGTTTCAGGGACTACTAGCACAGATACGCAGTATTTT. This sequence encodes CASSWAVSGTTSTDTQYF.

The chain is built from TRBV19 and TRBJ1-2; possible D gene TRBD1, 6 bases. The V gene lost 6 bases and the J gene lost 3 bases, with 11 bases spanning the gap. CDR1 is LNHDA and CDR2 is SQIVND in the germline V gene (reference sequence). The CDR3 length is 13 residues. This chain's CDR3 is CASSRDRHYGYTF. CDR3 sequence (DNA): TGTGCCAGTAGCCGTGACAGGCACTATGGCTACACCTTC. Together with reference TRBV19 and TRBJ1-2, the CDR3 gives the full variable domain: DGGITQSPKYLFRKEGQNVTLSCEQNLNHDAMYWYRQDPGQGLRLIYYSQIVNDFQKGDIAEGYSVSREKKESFPLTVTSAQKNPTAFYLCASSRDRHYGYTFGSGTRLTVV.

This chain uses TRBV7-2 with TRBJ2-7, with D uncertain. The V gene's germline CDR1 is SGHTA and CDR2 FQGNSA. The CDR3 is made up of 13 amino acids. Trimming took off 4 bases at V and 7 bases at J, with 14 bases between the two ends. CDR3 DNA sequence: TGTGCCAGCAGCTCAACTCCAGTGAGGGAGCAGTACTTC. It specifies CASSSTPVREQYF. Variable domain in full (rest from reference TRBV7-2 and TRBJ2-7): GAGVSQSPSNKVTEKGKDVELRCDPISGHTALYWYRQSLGQGLEFLIYFQGNSAPDKSGLPSDRFSAERTGGSVSTLTIQRTQQEDSAVYLCASSSTPVREQYFGPGTRLTVT.

This rearrangement joins TRBV2 to TRBJ2-2, with unresolved D. V lost 2 bases, J lost 3 bases, and 7 bases lay in between. Germline V gives CDR1 SNHLY, CDR2 FYNNEI. The CDR3 is made up of 14 amino acids. DNA for the CDR3: TGTGCCAGCAGTGAAACAGACTACACCGGGGAGCTGTTTTTT. It yields the protein CASSETDYTGELFF.

The CDR3 here is CSVEDRPSAEQYF. The CDR3 nucleotides read TGCAGCGTTGAAGATCGGCCTAGCGCCGAGCAGTACTTC. The chain is built from TRBV29-1 and TRBJ2-7, with D possibly TRBD2 on 6 matching bases. This CDR3 is built from 13 residues. Trimming stripped 0 bases from V and 6 bases from J, with 12 bases between. CDR1 SQVTM and CDR2 ANQGSEA come from the germline V gene.

This sequence joins TRBV5-6 and TRBJ2-1; the D gene is possibly TRBD2 (6 bases). CDR3 size: 14 residues. Germline V lookup: CDR1 SGHDT, CDR2 YYEEEE. Trimming left V 0 bases short and J 8 bases short, with 12 bases between. CDR3 nucleotide sequence: TGTGCCAGCAGCTTGGGGAGGGGTGTATATGAGCAGTTCTTC. It translates to CASSLGRGVYEQFF.

The rearrangement joins TRBV9 to TRBJ1-5; D is possibly TRBD1 (5 bases). With 3 bases removed from V and 5 bases from J, the gap between germline ends came to 12 bases. The germline V gene encodes CDR1 SGDLS and CDR2 YYNGEE. This CDR3 comprises 14 residues. The CDR3 DNA sequence: TGTGCCAGCAGCGGTGGGGCTGCGCATCAGCCCCAGCATTTT. Translated, it gives CASSGGAAHQPQHF.

The rearrangement joins TRBV9 to TRBJ2-2; D is possibly TRBD2 (5 bases). Germline V gene data show CDR1 as SGDLS and CDR2 as YYNGEE. Trimming took off 2 bases at V and 6 bases at J, with 8 bases between the two ends. This CDR3 spans 13 amino acids. CDR3 in amino acids: CASSVWGAGELFF. In DNA, the CDR3 is TGTGCCAGCAGCGTCTGGGGAGCCGGGGAGCTGTTTTTT.

This clone was observed once. CDR3 bases: TGCAGCGTTGAAGCTCCACGACACCGCTCGTCAAAGAACACTGAAGCTTTCTTT. Translated, it gives CSVEAPRHRSSKNTEAFF. The chain combines TRBV29-1 with TRBJ1-1; D ambiguous. Germline CDR1 reads SQVTM; CDR2 reads ANQGSEA. The CDR3 is 18 residues long. V shed 1 base and J shed 1 base, with 22 bases lying between them.